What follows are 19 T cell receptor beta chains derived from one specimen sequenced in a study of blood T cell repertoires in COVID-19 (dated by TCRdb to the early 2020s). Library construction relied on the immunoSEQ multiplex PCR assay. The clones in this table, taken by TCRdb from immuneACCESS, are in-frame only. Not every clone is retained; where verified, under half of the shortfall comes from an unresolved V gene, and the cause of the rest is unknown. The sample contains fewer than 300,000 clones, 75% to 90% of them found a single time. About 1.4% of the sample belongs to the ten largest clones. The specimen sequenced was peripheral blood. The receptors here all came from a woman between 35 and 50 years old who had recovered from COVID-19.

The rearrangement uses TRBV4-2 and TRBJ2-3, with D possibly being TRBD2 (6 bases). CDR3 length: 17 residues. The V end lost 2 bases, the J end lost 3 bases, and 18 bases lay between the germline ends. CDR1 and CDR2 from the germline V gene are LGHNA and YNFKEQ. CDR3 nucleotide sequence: TGTGCCAGCAGCCAACTGACTAGTCCCGAGGTGACAGATACGCAGTATTTT. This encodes CASSQLTSPEVTDTQYF.

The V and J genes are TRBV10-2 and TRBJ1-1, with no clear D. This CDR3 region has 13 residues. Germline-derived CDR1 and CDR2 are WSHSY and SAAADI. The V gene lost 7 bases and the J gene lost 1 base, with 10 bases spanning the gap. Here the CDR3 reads CASMLAGNTEAFF. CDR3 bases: TGCGCCAGCATGCTAGCGGGGAACACTGAAGCTTTCTTT.

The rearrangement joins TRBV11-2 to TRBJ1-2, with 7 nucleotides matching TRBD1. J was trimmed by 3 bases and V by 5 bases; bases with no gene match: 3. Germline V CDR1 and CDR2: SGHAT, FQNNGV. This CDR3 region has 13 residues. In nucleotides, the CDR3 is TGTGCCAGCAGCGCTACAGGGGACTATGGCTACACCTTC. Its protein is CASSATGDYGYTF.

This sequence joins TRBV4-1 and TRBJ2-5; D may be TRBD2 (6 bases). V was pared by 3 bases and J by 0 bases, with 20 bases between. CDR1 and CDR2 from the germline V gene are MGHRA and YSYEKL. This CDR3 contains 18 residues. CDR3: CASSQQALGRGYQETQYF. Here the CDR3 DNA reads TGCGCCAGCAGCCAGCAAGCCCTAGGACGGGGGTACCAAGAGACCCAGTACTTC.

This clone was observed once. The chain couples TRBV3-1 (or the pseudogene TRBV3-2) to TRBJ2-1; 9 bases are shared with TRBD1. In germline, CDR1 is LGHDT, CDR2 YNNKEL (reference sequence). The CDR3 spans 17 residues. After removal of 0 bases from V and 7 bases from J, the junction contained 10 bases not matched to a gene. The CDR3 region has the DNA TGTGCCAGCAGCCAAGATGTCGGACAGGGGAATTCGAATGAGCAGTTCTTC. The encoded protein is CASSQDVGQGNSNEQFF.

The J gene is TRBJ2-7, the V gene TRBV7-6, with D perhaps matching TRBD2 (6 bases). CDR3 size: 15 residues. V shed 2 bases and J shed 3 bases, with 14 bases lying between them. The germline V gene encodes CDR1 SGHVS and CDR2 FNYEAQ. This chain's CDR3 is CASSLQEGTYYEQYF. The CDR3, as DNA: TGTGCCAGCAGCTTACAGGAGGGGACCTACTACGAGCAGTACTTC.

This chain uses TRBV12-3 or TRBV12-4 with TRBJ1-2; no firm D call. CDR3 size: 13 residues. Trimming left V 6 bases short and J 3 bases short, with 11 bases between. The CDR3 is CASRRTVHYGYTF. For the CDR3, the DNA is TGTGCCAGCAGGAGGACTGTTCACTATGGCTACACCTTC.

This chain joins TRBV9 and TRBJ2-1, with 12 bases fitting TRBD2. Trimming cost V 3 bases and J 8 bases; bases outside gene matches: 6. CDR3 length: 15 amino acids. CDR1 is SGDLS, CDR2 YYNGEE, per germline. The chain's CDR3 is CASSALAGGRHEQFF. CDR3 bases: TGTGCCAGCAGCGCTCTAGCGGGGGGGCGGCATGAGCAGTTCTTC.

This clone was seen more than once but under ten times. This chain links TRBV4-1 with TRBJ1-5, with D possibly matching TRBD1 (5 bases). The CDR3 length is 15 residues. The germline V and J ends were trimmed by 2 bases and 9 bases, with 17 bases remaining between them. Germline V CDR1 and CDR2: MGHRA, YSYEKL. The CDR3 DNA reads TGCGCCAGCAGCCAAAGGGAAGGGGTTACCAGGCCCCAGCATTTT. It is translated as CASSQREGVTRPQHF.

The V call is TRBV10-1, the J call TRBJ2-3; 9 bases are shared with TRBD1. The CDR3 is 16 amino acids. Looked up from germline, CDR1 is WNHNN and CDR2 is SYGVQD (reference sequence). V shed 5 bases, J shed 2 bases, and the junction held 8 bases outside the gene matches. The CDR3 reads CASSINRGPYTDTQYF. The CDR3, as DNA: TGCGCCAGCAGTATCAACAGGGGGCCCTACACAGATACGCAGTATTTT.

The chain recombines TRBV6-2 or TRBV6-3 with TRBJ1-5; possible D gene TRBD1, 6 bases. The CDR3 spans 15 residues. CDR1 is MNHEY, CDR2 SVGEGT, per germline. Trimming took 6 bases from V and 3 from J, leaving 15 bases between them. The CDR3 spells CASSQAGANNQPQHF. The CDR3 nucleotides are TGTGCCAGCAGCCAGGCGGGGGCCAACAATCAGCCCCAGCATTTT.

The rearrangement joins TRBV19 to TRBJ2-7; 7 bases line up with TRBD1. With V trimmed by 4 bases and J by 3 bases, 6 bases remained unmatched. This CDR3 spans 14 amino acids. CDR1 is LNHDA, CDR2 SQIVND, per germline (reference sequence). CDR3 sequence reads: CASSTITGVYEQYF. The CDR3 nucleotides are TGTGCCAGTAGTACGATAACAGGGGTCTACGAGCAGTACTTC. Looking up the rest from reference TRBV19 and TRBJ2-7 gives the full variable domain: DGGITQSPKYLFRKEGQNVTLSCEQNLNHDAMYWYRQDPGQGLRLIYYSQIVNDFQKGDIAEGYSVSREKKESFPLTVTSAQKNPTAFYLCASSTITGVYEQYFGPGTRLTVT.

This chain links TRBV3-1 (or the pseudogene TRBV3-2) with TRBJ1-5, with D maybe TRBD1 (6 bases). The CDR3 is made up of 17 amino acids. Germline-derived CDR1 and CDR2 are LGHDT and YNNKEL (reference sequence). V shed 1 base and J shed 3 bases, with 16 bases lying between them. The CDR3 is CASSQVFISGDNQPQHF. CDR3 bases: TGTGCCAGCAGCCAAGTGTTTATCTCAGGGGACAATCAGCCCCAGCATTTT.

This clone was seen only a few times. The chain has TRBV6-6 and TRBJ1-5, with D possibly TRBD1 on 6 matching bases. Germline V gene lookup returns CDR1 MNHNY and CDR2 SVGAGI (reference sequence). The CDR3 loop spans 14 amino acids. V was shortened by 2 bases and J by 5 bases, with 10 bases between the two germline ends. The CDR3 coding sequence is TGTGCCAGCAGTTACAACAGGGTCGATCAGCCCCAGCATTTT. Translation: CASSYNRVDQPQHF.

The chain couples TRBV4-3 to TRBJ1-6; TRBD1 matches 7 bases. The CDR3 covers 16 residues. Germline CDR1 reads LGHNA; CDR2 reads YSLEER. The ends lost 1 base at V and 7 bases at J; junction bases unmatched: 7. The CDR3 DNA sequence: TGCGCCAGCAGCCAAGGACCCGGGACAGAGAATTCACCCCTCCACTTT. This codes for CASSQGPGTENSPLHF.

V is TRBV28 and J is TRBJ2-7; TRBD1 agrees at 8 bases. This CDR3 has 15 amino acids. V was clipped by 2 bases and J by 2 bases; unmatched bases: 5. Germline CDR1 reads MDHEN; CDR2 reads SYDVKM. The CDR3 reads CASSLPGQGPYEQYF. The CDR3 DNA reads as TGTGCCAGCAGTTTACCCGGACAGGGTCCCTACGAGCAGTACTTC. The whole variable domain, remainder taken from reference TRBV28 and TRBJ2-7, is DVKVTQSSRYLVKRTGEKVFLECVQDMDHENMFWYRQDPGLGLRLIYFSYDVKMKEKGDIPEGYSVSREKKERFSLILESASTNQTSMYLCASSLPGQGPYEQYFGPGTRLTVT.

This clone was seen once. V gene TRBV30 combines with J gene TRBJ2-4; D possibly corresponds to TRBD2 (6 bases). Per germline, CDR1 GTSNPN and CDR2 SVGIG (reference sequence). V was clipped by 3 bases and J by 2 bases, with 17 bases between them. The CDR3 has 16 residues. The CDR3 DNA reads TGTGCCTGGAGCGGGGGAGGAGGGGCTCCCAAAAACATTCAGTACTTC. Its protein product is CAWSGGGGAPKNIQYF.

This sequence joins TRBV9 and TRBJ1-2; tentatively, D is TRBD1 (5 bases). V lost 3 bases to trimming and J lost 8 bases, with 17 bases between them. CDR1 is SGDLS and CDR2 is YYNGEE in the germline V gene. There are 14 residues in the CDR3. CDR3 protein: CASSAHQGVGGYTF. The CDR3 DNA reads TGTGCCAGCAGCGCTCACCAAGGGGTTGGCGGCTACACCTTC.

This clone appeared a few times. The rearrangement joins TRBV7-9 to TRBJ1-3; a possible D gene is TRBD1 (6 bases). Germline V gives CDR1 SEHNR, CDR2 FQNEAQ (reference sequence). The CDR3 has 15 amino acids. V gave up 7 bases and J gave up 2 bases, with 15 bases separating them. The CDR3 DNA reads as TGTGCCAGCACCATAGGGGGGGCGCCTGGAAACACCATATATTTT. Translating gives CASTIGGAPGNTIYF.